This T cell receptor beta chain comes out of a study of cytomegalovirus exposure and HLA in healthy donors (dated by TCRdb to about 2017). Background for the entire study: According to a later analysis, the 120 or so validation repertoires were produced on the same platform as the 666 repertoires of the first cohort. The aim of the study was to test whether cataloging public T cell receptors could identify signatures of past pathogen exposure. Along with the roughly 700-subject first cohort, a separate validation cohort of roughly 110 different subjects was used. The study combined high-throughput TCR immunosequencing, statistical association of individual TCRs with disease status, and machine learning to predict cytomegalovirus infection status. The full study reports these points: The classifier was reported to diagnose cytomegalovirus status with high specificity and sensitivity in both the original and validation cohorts. It was suggested by the authors that the approach could potentially be generalized to other disease states and immunological phenotypes. In vitro tests confirmed that a few of the cytomegalovirus-associated TCR beta chains recognize cytomegalovirus antigens. A total of roughly 160 TCR beta chains were listed by the study as associated with cytomegalovirus. Across donors, most TCR sequences were observed very rarely, whereas some public TCRs were present in many individuals. All 120 or so repertoires were used to score co-occurrence in the validation cohort in a later analysis, because that analysis had no HLA typing for the cohort. A later analysis found that TCRs clustered in the first cohort also tended to co-occur in the 130 or so validation repertoires, with 94% of cluster scores above 0.

V lost 9 bases and J lost 4 bases; the stretch between them is 13 bases long. CDR1 WNHNN and CDR2 SYGVQD were looked up in the germline V gene (reference sequence). Spanning cysteine to phenylalanine, the CDR3 consists of 13 amino acids. The sequence is cut down to CDR3 DNA, 39 bases in frame from base 1. The donors belonged to the validation cohort of 90 to 150 subjects, which was separate from the roughly 700-subject first cohort. The library was produced with the immunoSEQ multiplex PCR assay. The authors processed their data as follows. A statistical classification framework was built for diagnosing cytomegalovirus status from the catalog of TCR beta chain sequences. Drawn from immuneACCESS, this table holds only the in-frame rearrangements with V and J called that TCRdb kept. Clones are partly lost; checked studies trace under half to an unresolved V gene and leave the rest unexplained. V and J calls and clone size are as listed in that table; D and trimming were resolved from the DNA. The table for this sample lists about 160,000 clones; 75% to 90% of them were counted only once. The ten biggest clones cover around 2.4% of the sample.

About this clone itself: Its antigen target is currently unknown. Base qualities are not recorded, but no much larger clone differs from it by a single base.

Recombination linked TRBV10-1 to TRBJ2-1, and possibly TRBD1, on 7 matching bases. This sequence was found in a woman between 18 and 30 years old in good health and CMV-seronegative. Sequencing input: PBMCs. The CDR3 loop reads CARTTGRYNEQFF. The DNA sequence is given as TGCGCCAGGACGACAGGGAGGTACAATGAGCAGTTCTTC.